Shown below are 17 T cell receptor beta chains from a single sample sequenced in a study of shared clonotypes between healthy human individuals. Clones were sequenced by immunoSEQ multiplex PCR, and TCRdb holds only the in-frame ones, with some missing. This sample yields 500,000 or so clones, of which about 96% are seen a single time; 0.05% to 0.08% belongs to the top ten. The sequenced sample was naive CD4+ T cells sorted from blood. Subset reported: CD45RA+ positively selected. These receptors came from a woman in her 30s in good health.

The table lists this clone with a few counts. The chain employs TRBV19 and TRBJ2-2, with a possible D match to TRBD1 (7 bases). The CDR3 loop spans 13 amino acids. Germline CDR1 is LNHDA and CDR2 is SQIVND (reference sequence). Between the trimmed V and J ends, which lost 5 bases and 7 bases, there was a span of 11 bases. CDR3 bases: TGTGCCAGTAGTGCCAGGGGGGTCGGGGAGCTGTTTTTT. Protein sequence: CASSARGVGELFF.

This clone was seen only once. This sample includes further DNA sequences coding for the same CDR3. V and J are TRBV9 and TRBJ2-2; D unresolved. CDR1 and CDR2 (germline): SGDLS, YYNGEE. Trimming took 3 bases from V and 2 from J, leaving 2 bases between them. CDR3 length: 12 residues. The CDR3 region has the DNA TGTGCCAGCAGCGGTAACACCGGGGAGCTGTTTTTT. Translating gives CASSGNTGELFF.

V and J are TRBV19 and TRBJ1-2, with D hard to call. CDR1 and CDR2 (germline): LNHDA, SQIVND (reference sequence). This CDR3 contains 13 residues. V was trimmed by 6 bases and J by 5 bases, leaving 13 bases between them. The CDR3 nucleotides are TGTGCCAGTAGCCGGACTTTCCTTTATGGCTACACCTTC. This gives the protein CASSRTFLYGYTF.

The rearrangement uses TRBV19 and TRBJ1-1, with unresolved D. The germline V gene has CDR1 LNHDA and CDR2 SQIVND (reference sequence). The CDR3 spans 13 residues. Trimming pared 4 bases from V and 3 bases from J, leaving 9 bases between. The CDR3 region is CASSTYGDTEAFF. The CDR3, as DNA: TGTGCCAGTAGTACCTACGGGGACACTGAAGCTTTCTTT.

This chain joins TRBV27 and TRBJ2-7; TRBD1 matches 8 bases. V was pared by 5 bases and J by 5 bases, with 5 bases of the junction left unmatched. The CDR3 consists of 13 residues. Germline CDR1 and CDR2: MNHEY and SMNVEV (reference sequence). CDR3 amino acids: CASSRTGFHEQYF. The CDR3 nucleotides read TGTGCCAGCAGTCGGACAGGGTTTCACGAGCAGTACTTC.

This chain connects TRBV28 to TRBJ2-7, with TRBD1 identical over 7 bases. This CDR3 is built from 20 residues. The V gene end was trimmed by 5 bases and the J gene end by 6 bases; junction bases not matched to a gene: 28. Germline assignment: CDR1 MDHEN and CDR2 SYDVKM. DNA of the CDR3: TGTGCCAGCAGTCCCCTGCGGTCACTTCGGGACAGCAGTAGGGGCGGCGAGCAGTACTTC. It codes for CASSPLRSLRDSSRGGEQYF.

V gene TRBV2 combines with J gene TRBJ2-5, with TRBD1 identical over 8 bases. Trimming cost V 8 bases and J 5 bases; bases outside gene matches: 10. The CDR3 contains 14 residues. Germline lookup yields CDR1 SNHLY and CDR2 FYNNEI. The chain's CDR3 is CASLLRTGRETQYF. CDR3 DNA sequence: TGTGCCAGCCTGCTACGGACAGGGCGGGAGACCCAGTACTTC. Complete variable domain (other parts from reference TRBV2 and TRBJ2-5): EPEVTQTPSHQVTQMGQEVILRCVPISNHLYFYWYRQILGQKVEFLVSFYNNEISEKSEIFDDQFSVERPDGSNFTLKIRSTKLEDSAMYFCASLLRTGRETQYFGPGTRLLVL.

The chain employs TRBV5-4 and TRBJ1-4, with 8 bases matching TRBD1. Germline V lookup: CDR1 SGHNT, CDR2 YYREEE (reference sequence). The CDR3 sequence is 15 residues long. V dropped 3 bases and J dropped 0; count of bases not matched to a gene: 1. The CDR3 region has the DNA TGTGCCAGCAGCTCGGACAGGGCAACTAATGAAAAACTGTTTTTT. Translation gives CASSSDRATNEKLFF.

The chain joins TRBV7-2 to TRBJ2-7; 8 bases align to TRBD2. The V gene's germline CDR1 is SGHTA and CDR2 FQGNSA. This CDR3 contains 16 residues. V was clipped by 3 bases and J by 4 bases; unmatched bases: 11. The CDR3 protein is CASSFLRSGAVYEQYF. DNA for the CDR3: TGTGCCAGCAGCTTCTTACGTAGCGGGGCCGTTTACGAGCAGTACTTC.

The chain links TRBV27 to TRBJ2-3; D unresolved. This CDR3 has 14 amino acids. CDR1 is MNHEY, CDR2 SMNVEV, per germline (reference sequence). V was clipped by 5 bases and J by 4 bases, with 13 bases between them. For the CDR3, the DNA is TGTGCCAGCAGTCTACCCCCGCCAGCAGATACGCAGTATTTT. This translates into CASSLPPPADTQYF.

The chain recombines TRBV6-5 with TRBJ2-7, with D perhaps matching TRBD1 (6 bases). The germline V gene encodes CDR1 MNHEY and CDR2 SVGAGI. Trimming took off 6 bases at V and 0 bases at J, with 9 bases between the two ends. The CDR3 spans 13 residues. For the CDR3, the DNA is TGTGCCAGCAGCGGACAGAACTCCTACGAGCAGTACTTC. Protein sequence: CASSGQNSYEQYF.

Details on this clone: Other nucleotide sequences from this sample produce the same CDR3. The chain combines TRBV19 with TRBJ1-3; D unclear. The CDR3 has 13 amino acids. CDR1 and CDR2 from the germline V gene are LNHDA and SQIVND (reference sequence). V lost 2 bases to trimming and J lost 0 bases, with 2 bases between them. For the CDR3, the DNA is TGTGCCAGTAGTATAAGCTCTGGAAACACCATATATTTT. This encodes CASSISSGNTIYF.

This chain connects TRBV5-1 to TRBJ2-3, with D tentatively TRBD1 (6 bases). The CDR3 runs to 14 residues. Germline-derived CDR1 and CDR2 are SGHRS and YFSETQ. V was shortened by 2 bases and J by 5 bases, with 12 bases between the two germline ends. The chain's CDR3 is CASSLFAGEDTQYF. The CDR3 nucleotides are TGCGCCAGCAGCTTATTCGCAGGGGAAGATACGCAGTATTTT.

The sample holds one count of this clone. The V call is TRBV13, the J call TRBJ1-4, with D perhaps TRBD1 (5 bases). Germline loops: CDR1 PRHDT, CDR2 FYEKMQ (reference sequence). CDR3 size: 14 residues. Trimming pared 5 bases from V and 5 bases from J, leaving 12 bases between. CDR3 sequence: CASSPMRGNEKLFF. CDR3 nucleotide sequence: TGTGCCAGCAGCCCCATGAGGGGCAATGAAAAACTGTTTTTT.

The chain combines TRBV7-9 with TRBJ2-7; D is possibly TRBD1 (6 bases). CDR3 size: 15 residues. Germline V gives CDR1 SEHNR, CDR2 FQNEAQ (reference sequence). Between the trimmed V and J ends, which lost 5 bases and 0 bases, there was a span of 14 bases. The CDR3 sequence is CASSLGQYSSYEQYF. The CDR3 coding sequence is TGTGCCAGCAGCCTAGGACAGTATAGCTCCTACGAGCAGTACTTC.

This chain connects TRBV28 to TRBJ2-5; D may correspond to TRBD1 or TRBD2 (5 bases each). The CDR3 extends over 11 amino acids. The V end was cut by 3 bases, the J end by 13 bases, with 12 bases between. The germline gives CDR1 MDHEN, CDR2 SYDVKM. The CDR3, as DNA: TGTGCCAGCAGTTTGTCGGGGCATACGTACTTC. This sequence encodes CASSLSGHTYF.

The rearrangement links TRBV6-5 to TRBJ1-4; D unresolved. V was trimmed by 6 bases and J by 7 bases, leaving 9 bases between them. CDR1 is MNHEY, CDR2 SVGAGI, per germline. The CDR3 consists of 12 residues. The CDR3 loop is CASRGFGEKLFF. In DNA, the CDR3 is TGTGCCAGCAGGGGCTTCGGTGAAAAACTGTTTTTT.